The 32 T cell receptor beta chains given below trace back to one sample, sequenced in a study of T cell changes during pregnancy in multiple sclerosis. TCRdb keeps only in-frame clones here, not all; method: immunoSEQ multiplex PCR. The sample consists of under 95,000 clones, roughly 92% of them appearing once. The input for sequencing was peripheral blood, taken in the second trimester of pregnancy. The receptor set was obtained from a female donor with multiple sclerosis, enrolled in a pregnancy study.

CDR3 nucleotide sequence: TGTGCCAGCTCACCGCGGGACGGCACAAATGAAAAACTGTTTTTT. Residues: CASSPRDGTNEKLFF. This chain joins TRBV18 and TRBJ1-4, with D perhaps matching TRBD1 (5 bases). V lost 3 bases and J lost 5, with 13 bases in between. This CDR3 has 15 amino acids. Germline lookup yields CDR1 KGHSH and CDR2 LQKENI.

The chain carries TRBV2 and TRBJ2-7, with TRBD1 identical over 7 bases. The trim removed 5 bases at V and 0 bases at J, leaving 4 bases unmatched. The CDR3 loop spans 14 amino acids. CDR1 SNHLY and CDR2 FYNNEI come from the germline V gene. CDR3 nucleotides: TGTGCCAGCAGTCCGGACAGGATCTCCTACGAGCAGTACTTC. This sequence encodes CASSPDRISYEQYF.

The chain joins TRBV7-2 to TRBJ2-5; 10 bases agree with TRBD2. The CDR3 spans 15 residues. CDR1 and CDR2 (germline): SGHTA, FQGNSA. The V gene end was trimmed by 0 bases and the J gene end by 5 bases; junction bases not matched to a gene: 3. The chain's CDR3 is CASSLASGGGETQYF. The CDR3 nucleotides are TGTGCCAGCAGCTTAGCCAGCGGGGGGGGTGAGACCCAGTACTTC.

This chain joins TRBV7-9 and TRBJ2-5, with D possibly being TRBD2 (5 bases). Per germline, CDR1 SEHNR and CDR2 FQNEAQ (reference sequence). The CDR3 is 13 residues long. V shed 3 bases and J shed 2 bases, with 7 bases lying between them. The CDR3 sequence is CASSFSGQETQYF. The DNA for the CDR3 is TGTGCCAGCAGCTTCTCGGGACAAGAGACCCAGTACTTC.

The chain has TRBV6-5 and TRBJ2-1, with a possible D match to TRBD1 (6 bases). CDR3 size: 15 residues. Trimming removed 6 bases at V and 1 base at J, with 13 bases between. Germline V gene lookup returns CDR1 MNHEY and CDR2 SVGAGI. The CDR3 coding sequence is TGTGCCAGCAGCCCCAACCAGGGGTCCTACAATGAGCAGTTCTTC. Amino acid sequence: CASSPNQGSYNEQFF.

The chain combines TRBV6-5 with TRBJ1-4, with unresolved D. This CDR3 region has 15 residues. Trimming removed 4 bases from V and 0 bases from J, with 9 bases in between. CDR1 is MNHEY, CDR2 SVGAGI, per germline. CDR3 amino acids: CASSSEGATNEKLFF. CDR3 DNA: TGTGCCAGCAGTTCCGAGGGTGCAACTAATGAAAAACTGTTTTTT.

This chain uses TRBV27 with TRBJ1-2; D call uncertain. CDR3 length: 13 amino acids. In germline, CDR1 is MNHEY, CDR2 SMNVEV (reference sequence). V dropped 0 bases and J dropped 3 bases, with 5 bases sitting between them. CDR3: CASSLSPDYGYTF. As DNA, the CDR3 is TGTGCCAGCAGTTTATCCCCCGACTATGGCTACACCTTC.

A single count supports this clone. The V gene is TRBV7-9, the J gene TRBJ1-1, with no clear D. Trimming cost V 5 bases and J 4 bases, with 14 bases left between them. Germline CDR1 is SEHNR and CDR2 is FQNEAQ (reference sequence). The CDR3 spans 14 residues. DNA of the CDR3: TGTGCCAGCAGCCCCCCCGGGGTGTTCACTGAAGCTTTCTTT. It translates to CASSPPGVFTEAFF.

The rearrangement links TRBV14 to TRBJ2-3, with TRBD1 identical over 11 bases. Germline trimming cut 2 bases from V and 2 bases from J; bases unmatched to any gene: 6. The CDR3 has 17 amino acids. CDR1 is SGHDN and CDR2 is FVKESK in the germline V gene. CDR3 sequence reads: CASSQPGQGAVTDTQYF. For the CDR3, the DNA is TGTGCCAGCAGCCAACCCGGACAGGGGGCCGTCACAGATACGCAGTATTTT.

The chain employs TRBV19 and TRBJ1-5, with 9 bases fitting TRBD1. Germline assignment: CDR1 LNHDA and CDR2 SQIVND (reference sequence). The ends lost 6 bases at V and 7 bases at J; junction bases unmatched: 7. CDR3 length: 14 amino acids. CDR3 DNA: TGTGCCAGTAGACGACAGGGGGAATGGCAGCCCCAGCATTTT. It is translated as CASRRQGEWQPQHF.

The rearrangement uses TRBV10-3 and TRBJ1-5; 8 positions agree with TRBD1. In germline, CDR1 is ENHRY, CDR2 SYGVKD. J gave up 2 bases and V 4 bases, and 1 base lay outside the gene matches. There are 14 residues in the CDR3. DNA for the CDR3: TGTGCCATCAGTGTGACAGGGGGCAATCAGCCCCAGCATTTT. It yields the protein CAISVTGGNQPQHF.

The V and J genes are TRBV5-1 and TRBJ1-1, with unresolved D. In germline, CDR1 is SGHRS, CDR2 YFSETQ. The CDR3 contains 14 residues. The V end was cut by 0 bases, the J end by 11 bases, with 17 bases between. In nucleotides, the CDR3 is TGCGCCAGCAGCTTGGGCTTGAGGGCAGCCGAGGCTTTCTTT. It translates to CASSLGLRAAEAFF.

The chain joins TRBV6-4 to TRBJ1-4; TRBD1 agrees at 8 bases. The V gene's germline CDR1 is MRHNA and CDR2 SNTAGT. This CDR3 contains 14 residues. The J segment lost 3 bases and the V segment lost 10 bases, leaving 7 bases of the junction unmatched. The CDR3 DNA reads TGTGCCACCCAGGGGGCGCGTCCTAATGAAAAACTGTTTTTT. It is translated as CATQGARPNEKLFF.

This rearrangement joins TRBV6-5 to TRBJ1-1; TRBD1 aligns across 7 bases. This CDR3 region has 14 residues. Germline loops: CDR1 MNHEY, CDR2 SVGAGI. J was trimmed by 1 base and V by 5 bases; bases with no gene match: 4. DNA for the CDR3: TGTGCCAGCAGTCTTAGACAGGGGAACACTGAAGCTTTCTTT. It is translated as CASSLRQGNTEAFF.

V is TRBV2 and J is TRBJ1-1; 7 bases agree with TRBD1. V trimming: 1 base; J trimming: 5 bases; junction bases outside the gene matches: 7. This CDR3 has 15 residues. Germline-derived CDR1 and CDR2 are SNHLY and FYNNEI. The CDR3 is CASSEEEGQWTEAFF. CDR3 in DNA: TGTGCCAGCAGTGAAGAGGAGGGACAGTGGACTGAAGCTTTCTTT.

The chain employs TRBV6-4 and TRBJ2-1; D might be TRBD1 (5 bases). V gave up 2 bases and J gave up 5 bases, with 7 bases separating them. Germline V gene lookup returns CDR1 MRHNA and CDR2 SNTAGT. The CDR3 covers 13 residues. For the CDR3, the DNA is TGTGCCAGCAGTGACGACAGCCACAATGAGCAGTTCTTC. Its translation is CASSDDSHNEQFF.

This clone counts as medium-sized. The chain joins TRBV10-3 to TRBJ2-3; 8 bases map to TRBD2. V dropped 2 bases and J dropped 4; count of bases not matched to a gene: 2. Germline V lookup: CDR1 ENHRY, CDR2 SYGVKD. The CDR3 runs to 14 residues. CDR3: CAISEREGPDTQYF. The CDR3, as DNA: TGTGCCATCAGTGAGCGGGAGGGCCCAGATACGCAGTATTTT.

The rearrangement joins TRBV5-1 to TRBJ2-1, with D perhaps matching TRBD2 (8 bases). CDR3 length: 15 residues. Per germline, CDR1 SGHRS and CDR2 YFSETQ. With 0 bases removed from V and 10 bases from J, the gap between germline ends came to 17 bases. CDR3 DNA: TGCGCCAGCAGCTTGGCCCCGGGACTAGGGGGCGAGCAGTTCTTC. Amino acid sequence: CASSLAPGLGGEQFF.

The chain has TRBV5-1 and TRBJ2-3, with TRBD2 identical over 7 bases. This CDR3 comprises 16 residues. Germline loops: CDR1 SGHRS, CDR2 YFSETQ. Trimming took 1 base from V and 0 from J; bases not matched to a gene: 5. CDR3 DNA sequence: TGCGCCAGCAGCTTGATGCAGGGAGGGAGCACAGATACGCAGTATTTT. It encodes CASSLMQGGSTDTQYF.

The chain is built from TRBV29-1 and TRBJ1-2; 12 nucleotides align to TRBD1. The junction had 3 bases not matched to a gene; V was cut back by 1 base and J by 6 bases. The CDR3 totals 14 residues. CDR1 and CDR2 from the germline V gene are SQVTM and ANQGSEA. Here the CDR3 reads CSVEGGQGAHGYTF. CDR3 nucleotides: TGCAGCGTTGAAGGGGGACAGGGGGCCCATGGCTACACCTTC.

V usage is TRBV5-1 and J usage is TRBJ2-3; 9 bases line up with TRBD1. This CDR3 region has 16 residues. J gave up 5 bases and V 3 bases, and 10 bases lay outside the gene matches. The V gene's germline CDR1 is SGHRS and CDR2 YFSETQ. The chain's CDR3 is CASSWGDRDAQDTQYF. CDR3 DNA sequence: TGCGCCAGCAGCTGGGGGGACAGGGACGCACAAGATACGCAGTATTTT. Combining the CDR3 with reference TRBV5-1 and TRBJ2-3 gives the whole variable domain KAGVTQTPRYLIKTRGQQVTLSCSPISGHRSVSWYQQTPGQGLQFLFEYFSETQRNKGNFPGRFSGRQFSNSRSEMNVSTLELGDSALYLCASSWGDRDAQDTQYFGPGTRLTVL.

This clone was found once. V is TRBV7-9 and J is TRBJ2-3, with 9 bases fitting TRBD1. Unmatched junction bases numbered 19, after V lost 5 bases and J lost 4 bases. The germline CDR1 and CDR2 sequences are SEHNR and FQNEAQ (reference sequence). The CDR3 sequence is 19 residues long. CDR3 DNA sequence: TGTGCCAGCAGCACCTTGGACAGGGGCCTAGGAAAAAGGGCAGATACGCAGTATTTT. Its translation is CASSTLDRGLGKRADTQYF. The complete variable domain, with remaining parts taken from reference TRBV7-9 and TRBJ2-3, reads DTGVSQNPRHKITKRGQNVTFRCDPISEHNRLYWYRQTLGQGPEFLTYFQNEAQLEKSRLLSDRFSAERPKGSFSTLEIQRTEQGDSAMYLCASSTLDRGLGKRADTQYFGPGTRLTVL.

In its sample, this clone was seen once. The CDR3 coding sequence is TGTGCCAGCGGCCCCCTCGGGAGGCCCTACAATGAGCAGTTCTTC. This sequence encodes CASGPLGRPYNEQFF. The chain uses TRBV6-5 and TRBJ2-1; TRBD2 aligns across 7 bases. V was pared by 8 bases and J by 2 bases, with 9 bases of the junction left unmatched. The length of the CDR3 is 15 residues. The germline V gene has CDR1 MNHEY and CDR2 SVGAGI.

The J gene is TRBJ2-1, the V gene TRBV6-4; 13 bases fit TRBD2. V shed 5 bases and J 3 bases; nucleotides not matched to a gene: 4. The length of the CDR3 is 16 residues. Germline values: CDR1 MRHNA, CDR2 SNTAGT. In nucleotides, the CDR3 is TGTGCCAGCAGTACTACTAGCGGGGGGGACTACAATGAGCAGTTCTTC. It codes for CASSTTSGGDYNEQFF.

This chain joins TRBV7-2 and TRBJ2-5, with 7 bases identical to TRBD1. This CDR3 comprises 15 residues. Germline V gene sequence: CDR1 SGHTA, CDR2 FQGNSA. J gave up 5 bases and V 5 bases, and 11 bases lay outside the gene matches. Here the CDR3 reads CASSPELGGRETQYF. CDR3 nucleotide sequence: TGTGCCAGCAGCCCTGAACTAGGGGGCCGGGAGACCCAGTACTTC.

The chain carries TRBV25-1 and TRBJ2-7; 7 nucleotides align to TRBD1. Germline-derived CDR1 and CDR2 are MGHDK and SYGVNS. The CDR3 is made up of 16 amino acids. V shed 4 bases and J 4 bases; nucleotides not matched to a gene: 13. CDR3 amino acids: CASSAFGQAGGYEQYF. The CDR3 nucleotides read TGTGCCAGCAGTGCCTTTGGACAGGCAGGGGGATACGAGCAGTACTTC.

The gene calls are TRBV6-4 and TRBJ2-2; 8 bases map to TRBD1. Germline V gene data show CDR1 as MRHNA and CDR2 as SNTAGT. Germline trimming cut 6 bases from V and 3 bases from J; bases unmatched to any gene: 6. The CDR3 extends over 15 amino acids. CDR3 sequence reads: CASRDGTGDTGELFF. For the CDR3, the DNA is TGTGCCAGCAGAGACGGGACAGGCGACACCGGGGAGCTGTTTTTT.

The chain carries TRBV29-1 and TRBJ2-1; 13 nucleotides line up with TRBD2. V lost 5 bases to trimming and J lost 4 bases; unmatched junction nucleotides: 2. This CDR3 has 14 amino acids. CDR1 and CDR2 from the germline V gene are SQVTM and ANQGSEA. Written as DNA, the CDR3 is TGCAGCGTTAGGGGACTAGCGGGATACAATGAGCAGTTCTTC. Amino acids: CSVRGLAGYNEQFF.

The rearrangement joins TRBV10-3 to TRBJ2-1, with D tentatively TRBD1 (6 bases). The CDR3 has 16 residues. CDR1 and CDR2 (germline): ENHRY, SYGVKD. Trimming removed 3 bases from V and 10 bases from J, with 22 bases in between. CDR3 sequence reads: CAISDLNRVQGTEQFF. DNA of the CDR3: TGTGCCATCAGTGATTTGAACAGGGTTCAGGGGACAGAGCAGTTCTTC.

The gene calls are TRBV4-1 and TRBJ1-2; 8 positions match TRBD1. The CDR3 contains 15 residues. Germline V gene data show CDR1 as MGHRA and CDR2 as YSYEKL. V was pared by 1 base and J by 0 bases, with 1 base of the junction left unmatched. DNA of the CDR3: TGCGCCAGCAGCCAAGGGGACAGGCCTAACTATGGCTACACCTTC. This gives the protein CASSQGDRPNYGYTF.

This clone is a singleton in its sample. CDR3 bases: TGTGCCAGCAGTGTAGCGGGGGGGACCTCCTACGAGCAGTACTTC. Protein: CASSVAGGTSYEQYF. The rearrangement links TRBV25-1 to TRBJ2-7, with 11 positions matching TRBD2. V trimming: 4 bases; J trimming: 0 bases; junction bases outside the gene matches: 2. The CDR3 is 15 residues long. Germline CDR1 is MGHDK and CDR2 is SYGVNS.

The V call is TRBV5-1, the J call TRBJ2-5, with TRBD2 matching 9 bases. Germline loops: CDR1 SGHRS, CDR2 YFSETQ. The CDR3 sequence is 19 residues long. Germline trimming cut 0 bases from V and 4 bases from J; bases unmatched to any gene: 16. The DNA of the CDR3 is TGCGCCAGCAGCTTGGGGTTAGCGGGGGCTAGGGCCTTCGCAGAGACCCAGTACTTC. It yields the protein CASSLGLAGARAFAETQYF.